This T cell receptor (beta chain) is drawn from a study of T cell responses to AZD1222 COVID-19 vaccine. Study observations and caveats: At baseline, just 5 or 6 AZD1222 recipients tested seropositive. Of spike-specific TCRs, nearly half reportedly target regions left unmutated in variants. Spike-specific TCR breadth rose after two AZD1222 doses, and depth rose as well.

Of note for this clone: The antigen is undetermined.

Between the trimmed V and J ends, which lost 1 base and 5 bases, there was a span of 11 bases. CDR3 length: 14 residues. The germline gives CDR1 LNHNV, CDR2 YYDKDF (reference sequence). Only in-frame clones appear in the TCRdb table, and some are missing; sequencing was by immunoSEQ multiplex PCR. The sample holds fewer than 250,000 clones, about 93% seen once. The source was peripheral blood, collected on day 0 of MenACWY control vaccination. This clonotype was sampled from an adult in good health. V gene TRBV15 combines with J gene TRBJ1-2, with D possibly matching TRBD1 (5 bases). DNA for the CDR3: TGTGCCACCAGCAGAGGGGGGGTGACATATGGCTACACCTTC. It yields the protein CATSRGGVTYGYTF.